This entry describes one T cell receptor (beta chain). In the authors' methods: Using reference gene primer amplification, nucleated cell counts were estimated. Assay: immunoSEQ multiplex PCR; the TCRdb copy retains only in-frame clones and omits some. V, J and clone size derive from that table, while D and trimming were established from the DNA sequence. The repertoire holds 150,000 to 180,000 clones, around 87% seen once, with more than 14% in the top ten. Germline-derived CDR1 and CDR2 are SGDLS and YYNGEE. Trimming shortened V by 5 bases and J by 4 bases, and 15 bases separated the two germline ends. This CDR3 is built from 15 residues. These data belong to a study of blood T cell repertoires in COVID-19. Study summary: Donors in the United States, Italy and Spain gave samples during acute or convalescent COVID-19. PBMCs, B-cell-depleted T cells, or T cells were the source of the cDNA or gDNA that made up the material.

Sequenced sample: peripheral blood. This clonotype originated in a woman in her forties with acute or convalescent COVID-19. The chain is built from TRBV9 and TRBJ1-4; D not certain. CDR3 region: CASSPASQYNEKLFF. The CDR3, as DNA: TGTGCCAGCAGTCCCGCCTCACAGTATAATGAAAAACTGTTTTTT.